These 32 T cell receptor beta chains came from one sample sequenced in a study of radiotherapy plus CTLA-4 blockade in lung cancer. Measured with immunoSEQ multiplex PCR; TCRdb has only the in-frame clones, and not every one. The sample has 40,000 to 50,000 clones, more than 65% seen once. The specimen was peripheral blood, collected from a patient treated with radiotherapy plus ipilimumab. These receptors originate from a human donor with non-small cell lung cancer who had stable disease on radiotherapy plus ipilimumab.

The V call is TRBV2, the J call TRBJ2-5; 8 positions match TRBD2. There are 15 residues in the CDR3. The germline CDR1 and CDR2 sequences are SNHLY and FYNNEI. The V segment lost 3 bases and the J segment 5 bases; nucleotides outside the gene matches: 8. The CDR3 bases are TGTGCCAGCAGTGATTCGGGAGGGGTTCGGGAGACCCAGTACTTC. Protein product: CASSDSGGVRETQYF.

For the CDR3, the DNA is TGTGCCAGCAGTGACAGGGGAAGTAGAGAGACCCAGTACTTC. Translating gives CASSDRGSRETQYF. The V call is TRBV6-1, the J call TRBJ2-5; tentative D call: TRBD1 (6 bases). Germline V gene data show CDR1 as MNHNS and CDR2 as SASEGT. This CDR3 contains 14 residues. The ends were cut back, 3 bases at V and 4 bases at J, with 12 bases in the middle.

This chain links TRBV6-1 with TRBJ1-5; the D gene is possibly TRBD1 (5 bases). Looked up from germline, CDR1 is MNHNS and CDR2 is SASEGT. Trimming pared 3 bases from V and 7 bases from J, leaving 13 bases between. This CDR3 has 14 amino acids. The CDR3 nucleotides are TGTGCCAGCAGTGAGCAGGGAGGGTCGCAGCCCCAGCATTTT. As protein: CASSEQGGSQPQHF.

V is TRBV19 and J is TRBJ1-1, with a possible D match to TRBD1 (6 bases). Germline V gene sequence: CDR1 LNHDA, CDR2 SQIVND (reference sequence). V gave up 3 bases and J gave up 4 bases, with 18 bases separating them. The CDR3 covers 16 residues. Here the CDR3 DNA reads TGTGCCAGTAGTATCCCCACCCCAGGGGCTGTCACTGAAGCTTTCTTT. Translated: CASSIPTPGAVTEAFF. The entire variable domain, with the rest obtained from reference TRBV19 and TRBJ1-1, is as follows: DGGITQSPKYLFRKEGQNVTLSCEQNLNHDAMYWYRQDPGQGLRLIYYSQIVNDFQKGDIAEGYSVSREKKESFPLTVTSAQKNPTAFYLCASSIPTPGAVTEAFFGQGTRLTVV.

This rearrangement joins TRBV7-8 to TRBJ1-1; weak D call: TRBD1 (5 bases). Per germline, CDR1 SGHVS and CDR2 FQNEAQ. The V end lost 4 bases, the J end lost 6 bases, and 21 bases lay between the germline ends. This CDR3 has 16 residues. The CDR3 loop is CASSSSGKSPSAEAFF. DNA of the CDR3: TGTGCCAGCAGCTCTTCAGGGAAATCTCCGAGCGCTGAAGCTTTCTTT.

The chain carries TRBV29-1 and TRBJ1-2, with 9 bases fitting TRBD1. The CDR3 runs to 14 residues. J lost 1 base, V lost 4 bases, and 4 bases had no gene match. Germline V gene sequence: CDR1 SQVTM, CDR2 ANQGSEA. DNA for the CDR3: TGCAGCGTTGGGGGACAGGGCAATAACTATGGCTACACCTTC. Translation: CSVGGQGNNYGYTF.

This chain joins TRBV11-3 and TRBJ1-1, with D uncertain. There are 16 residues in the CDR3. The ends were cut back, 0 bases at V and 1 base at J, with 12 bases in the middle. Germline lookup yields CDR1 SGHNT and CDR2 YENEEA. CDR3 region: CASSLDGRYGNTEAFF. The CDR3, as DNA: TGTGCCAGCAGCTTAGATGGGAGGTACGGGAACACTGAAGCTTTCTTT.

V and J are TRBV7-9 and TRBJ1-6, with 9 nucleotides matching TRBD1. Germline CDR1 is SEHNR and CDR2 is FQNEAQ (reference sequence). The CDR3 has 14 residues. V trimming: 3 bases; J trimming: 8 bases; junction bases outside the gene matches: 2. CDR3 sequence (DNA): TGTGCCAGCAGCTTCCGGGACAGGGATTCACCCCTCCACTTT. This gives the protein CASSFRDRDSPLHF. The full variable domain, its missing parts supplied by reference TRBV7-9 and TRBJ1-6, is DTGVSQNPRHKITKRGQNVTFRCDPISEHNRLYWYRQTLGQGPEFLTYFQNEAQLEKSRLLSDRFSAERPKGSFSTLEIQRTEQGDSAMYLCASSFRDRDSPLHFGNGTRLTVT.

The chain carries TRBV30 and TRBJ2-7; no clear D gene. Germline CDR1 and CDR2: GTSNPN and SVGIG (reference sequence). Trimming cost V 4 bases and J 3 bases, with 7 bases left between them. The CDR3 is 11 amino acids. The CDR3 DNA follows: TGTGCCTGGAAACAGAACTACGAGCAGTACTTC. Protein sequence: CAWKQNYEQYF.

This clone has a single count. The rearrangement joins TRBV19 to TRBJ2-1, with a possible D match to TRBD2 (5 bases). The ends were cut back, 7 bases at V and 0 bases at J, with 13 bases in the middle. This CDR3 has 15 residues. CDR1 and CDR2 (germline): LNHDA, SQIVND (reference sequence). The CDR3 region is CASTRGGSSYNEQFF. In DNA form, the CDR3 reads TGTGCCAGTACCCGCGGCGGGTCCTCCTACAATGAGCAGTTCTTC.

The rearrangement links TRBV25-1 to TRBJ2-7; TRBD1 might be the D (5 bases). The CDR3 is 12 residues long. CDR1 and CDR2 from the germline V gene are MGHDK and SYGVNS. The V and J ends lost 6 bases and 10 bases respectively, with 16 bases between them. CDR3 loop: CASRRAQGSQYF. The CDR3 DNA is TGTGCCAGCAGAAGGGCGCAGGGATCACAGTACTTC.

This clone has just a few counts. The chain couples TRBV7-9 to TRBJ1-2; TRBD1 matches at 7 bases. Germline CDR1 SEHNR, CDR2 FQNEAQ (reference sequence). The CDR3 loop spans 12 amino acids. Trimming cost V 5 bases and J 5 bases; bases outside gene matches: 2. The CDR3 loop reads CASSLQGYGYTF. CDR3 coding DNA: TGTGCCAGCAGCCTACAGGGGTATGGCTACACCTTC. Full variable domain (outside the CDR3, taken from reference TRBV7-9 and TRBJ1-2): DTGVSQNPRHKITKRGQNVTFRCDPISEHNRLYWYRQTLGQGPEFLTYFQNEAQLEKSRLLSDRFSAERPKGSFSTLEIQRTEQGDSAMYLCASSLQGYGYTFGSGTRLTVV.

The chain is built from TRBV5-6 and TRBJ2-3; D gene ambiguous. Germline CDR1 SGHDT, CDR2 YYEEEE. V was pared by 0 bases and J by 8 bases, with 7 bases between. This CDR3 is 12 amino acids long. This CDR3 reads CASSLGLGTQYF. DNA for the CDR3: TGTGCCAGCAGCTTGGGTCTCGGTACGCAGTATTTT.

The chain is built from TRBV5-1 and TRBJ2-6, with D possibly TRBD2 on 5 matching bases. Germline CDR1 and CDR2: SGHRS and YFSETQ. The CDR3 covers 15 residues. The V end lost 5 bases, the J end lost 1 base, and 10 bases lay between the germline ends. The CDR3 loop reads CASRGESSGANVLTF. The CDR3 DNA reads TGCGCCAGCAGGGGAGAAAGTTCTGGGGCCAACGTCCTGACTTTC.

V gene TRBV14 combines with J gene TRBJ1-4; 7 nucleotides line up with TRBD1. CDR1 and CDR2 from the germline V gene are SGHDN and FVKESK. J was trimmed by 4 bases and V by 4 bases; bases with no gene match: 6. CDR3 length equals 15 residues. The CDR3 sequence is CASSREQGINEKLFF. DNA for the CDR3: TGTGCCAGCAGCCGAGAACAGGGGATTAATGAAAAACTGTTTTTT.

J is TRBJ1-6 and V is TRBV5-8, with unresolved D. This CDR3 is built from 17 residues. Germline-derived CDR1 and CDR2 are SGHTS and YDEGEE. The V gene lost 0 bases and the J gene lost 2 bases, with 12 bases spanning the gap. The CDR3 spells CASSLAEGYTYNSPLHF. DNA for the CDR3: TGTGCCAGCAGCTTGGCCGAGGGATACACCTATAATTCACCCCTCCACTTT.

The chain uses TRBV5-4 and TRBJ2-4; TRBD2 is a possible D gene (6 bases). Trimming removed 2 bases from V and 6 bases from J, with 12 bases in between. The CDR3 has 14 amino acids. The germline V gene has CDR1 SGHNT and CDR2 YYREEE (reference sequence). CDR3 DNA sequence: TGTGCCAGCAGCTTTGGCGGGGAGACAAACATTCAGTACTTC. Its protein product is CASSFGGETNIQYF.

This chain links TRBV4-1 with TRBJ1-6; D gene unclear. V lost 0 bases and J 0 bases, leaving 9 bases between the germline ends. Germline V gene data show CDR1 as MGHRA and CDR2 as YSYEKL. The CDR3 covers 17 residues. The CDR3 loop reads CASSQDPGSSYNSPLHF. The CDR3 bases are TGCGCCAGCAGCCAAGATCCGGGGAGCTCCTATAATTCACCCCTCCACTTT.

The genes are TRBV11-3 and TRBJ2-1; D unresolved. Germline V gives CDR1 SGHNT, CDR2 YENEEA. V lost 3 bases and J 5 bases, leaving 8 bases between the germline ends. This CDR3 spans 13 amino acids. CDR3 in DNA: TGTGCCAGCAGCTTGAGCGTACACAATGAGCAGTTCTTC. Protein product: CASSLSVHNEQFF.

The table lists this clone with a count of one. V is TRBV7-8 and J is TRBJ1-1; tentatively, D is TRBD1 (5 bases). Germline V gives CDR1 SGHVS, CDR2 FQNEAQ. V was shortened by 5 bases and J by 0 bases, with 13 bases between the two germline ends. This CDR3 has 15 amino acids. The CDR3 DNA follows: TGTGCCAGCAGCCCGCTGGGGGGGGTGAACACTGAAGCTTTCTTT. The encoded protein is CASSPLGGVNTEAFF.

The CDR3 DNA is TGTGCCAGCAGCTTTCGGGGGAACACTGAAGCTTTCTTT. This encodes CASSFRGNTEAFF. This chain uses TRBV7-2 with TRBJ1-1; D remains ambiguous. Looked up from germline, CDR1 is SGHTA and CDR2 is FQGNSA. This CDR3 has 13 residues. Deletions cut 3 bases from V and 1 base from J, with 6 bases between.

A few counts support this clone. The gene calls are TRBV18 and TRBJ1-3; no definite D call. The CDR3 is made up of 16 amino acids. Trimming took off 5 bases at V and 1 base at J, with 15 bases between the two ends. The germline gives CDR1 KGHSH, CDR2 LQKENI. CDR3 sequence: CASSESLGRSGNTIYF. CDR3 nucleotides: TGTGCCAGCTCAGAGAGCCTAGGGAGATCTGGAAACACCATATATTTT. The full variable domain, completed using reference TRBV18 and TRBJ1-3, is NAGVMQNPRHLVRRRGQEARLRCSPMKGHSHVYWYRQLPEEGLKFMVYLQKENIIDESGMPKERFSAEFPKEGPSILRIQQVVRGDSAAYFCASSESLGRSGNTIYFGEGSWLTVV.

This rearrangement joins TRBV5-1 to TRBJ2-2; 10 bases match TRBD2. This CDR3 is built from 16 residues. The ends lost 4 bases at V and 7 bases at J; junction bases unmatched: 10. CDR1 SGHRS and CDR2 YFSETQ come from the germline V gene. DNA of the CDR3: TGCGCCAGCAGCCTTCCAGCGGGGGGGCTTGGCGGGGAGCTGTTTTTT. It specifies CASSLPAGGLGGELFF.

This clone was observed a handful of times. The chain carries TRBV27 and TRBJ1-6; D is undetermined. The CDR3 has 16 amino acids. With 5 bases removed from V and 5 bases from J, the gap between germline ends came to 16 bases. Germline values: CDR1 MNHEY, CDR2 SMNVEV (reference sequence). The CDR3 spells CASSPYPPENNSPLHF. The DNA of the CDR3 is TGTGCCAGCAGTCCATATCCCCCTGAGAATAATTCACCCCTCCACTTT.

This rearrangement joins TRBV9 to TRBJ1-1; 9 bases line up with TRBD1. CDR1 and CDR2 (germline): SGDLS, YYNGEE. This CDR3 comprises 18 residues. The J segment lost 3 bases and the V segment lost 3 bases, leaving 15 bases of the junction unmatched. CDR3 sequence reads: CASSATGGAALGDTEAFF. In DNA form, the CDR3 reads TGTGCCAGCAGCGCAACAGGGGGCGCAGCTTTGGGGGACACTGAAGCTTTCTTT. The full variable domain, its missing parts supplied by reference TRBV9 and TRBJ1-1, is DSGVTQTPKHLITATGQRVTLRCSPRSGDLSVYWYQQSLDQGLQFLIQYYNGEERAKGNILERFSAQQFPDLHSELNLSSLELGDSALYFCASSATGGAALGDTEAFFGQGTRLTVV.

This clone showed up just once. This chain joins TRBV11-2 and TRBJ2-1; TRBD1 matches at 9 bases. Germline V CDR1 and CDR2: SGHAT, FQNNGV. The CDR3 loop spans 17 amino acids. Trimming at V came to 5 bases and at J to 0 bases, leaving 8 bases not matched to a gene. The CDR3 protein is CASSLSGTGNSYNEQFF. Here the CDR3 DNA reads TGTGCCAGCAGCCTGTCCGGGACAGGGAACTCCTACAATGAGCAGTTCTTC. The full variable domain, rest sourced from reference TRBV11-2 and TRBJ2-1, is EAGVAQSPRYKIIEKRQSVAFWCNPISGHATLYWYQQILGQGPKLLIQFQNNGVVDDSQLPKDRFSAERLKGVDSTLKIQPAKLEDSAVYLCASSLSGTGNSYNEQFFGPGTRLTVL.

This clone was seen just once. This chain joins TRBV5-1 and TRBJ2-6; D is possibly TRBD1 (6 bases). V was cut by 5 bases and J by 4 bases, with 10 bases left in between. This CDR3 has 14 residues. CDR1 and CDR2 (germline): SGHRS, YFSETQ. CDR3 region: CASRGGTGANVLTF. Here the CDR3 DNA reads TGCGCCAGCAGAGGGGGAACAGGGGCCAACGTCCTGACTTTC.

The chain employs TRBV6-5 and TRBJ1-5; no firm D call. The CDR3 is 13 amino acids. The germline V and J ends were trimmed by 7 bases and 1 base, with 8 bases remaining between them. From germline, CDR1 is MNHEY and CDR2 SVGAGI. This chain's CDR3 is CASTAGSNQPQHF. DNA of the CDR3: TGTGCCAGCACGGCCGGGAGCAATCAGCCCCAGCATTTT.

The chain employs TRBV29-1 and TRBJ1-1; possible D gene TRBD1, 5 bases. V shed 4 bases and J shed 3 bases, with 6 bases lying between them. Germline lookup yields CDR1 SQVTM and CDR2 ANQGSEA. This CDR3 spans 11 amino acids. The CDR3 DNA is TGCAGCGTTGTAGGGGACACTGAAGCTTTCTTT. Protein: CSVVGDTEAFF.

The rearrangement uses TRBV27 and TRBJ1-2; 10 bases line up with TRBD1. CDR3 length: 15 amino acids. Trimming cost V 3 bases and J 3 bases; bases outside gene matches: 4. Germline CDR1 and CDR2: MNHEY and SMNVEV (reference sequence). The CDR3 DNA reads TGTGCCAGCAGTTTGACGGGACAGGGGTACTATGGCTACACCTTC. Translating gives CASSLTGQGYYGYTF.

CDR3 sequence: CASRGFPGQGDTGELFF. In DNA form, the CDR3 reads TGTGCCAGCAGAGGTTTTCCGGGACAGGGGGACACCGGGGAGCTGTTTTTT. The chain is built from TRBV27 and TRBJ2-2; 11 bases agree with TRBD1. There are 17 residues in the CDR3. The V and J ends lost 6 bases and 3 bases, in that order; junction bases with no gene match: 9. In germline, CDR1 is MNHEY, CDR2 SMNVEV (reference sequence).

V is TRBV7-2 and J is TRBJ1-2, with D possibly matching TRBD1 (6 bases). This CDR3 spans 15 amino acids. In germline, CDR1 is SGHTA, CDR2 FQGNSA. V lost 2 bases and J 2 bases, leaving 12 bases between the germline ends. CDR3 sequence: CASSLKTGTNYGYTF. The CDR3 DNA reads as TGTGCCAGCAGCTTAAAGACAGGTACCAACTATGGCTACACCTTC.